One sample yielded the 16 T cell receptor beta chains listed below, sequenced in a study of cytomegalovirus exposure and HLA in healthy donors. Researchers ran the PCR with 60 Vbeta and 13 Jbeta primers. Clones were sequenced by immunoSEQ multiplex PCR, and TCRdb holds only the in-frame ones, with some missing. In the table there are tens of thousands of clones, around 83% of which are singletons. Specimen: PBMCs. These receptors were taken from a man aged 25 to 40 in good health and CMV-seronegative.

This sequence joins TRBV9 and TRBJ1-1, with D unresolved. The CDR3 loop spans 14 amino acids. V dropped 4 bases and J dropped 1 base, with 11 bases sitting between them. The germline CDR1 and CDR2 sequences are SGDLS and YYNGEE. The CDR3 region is CASSPQATNTEAFF. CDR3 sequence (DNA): TGTGCCAGCAGCCCCCAGGCGACGAACACTGAAGCTTTCTTT.

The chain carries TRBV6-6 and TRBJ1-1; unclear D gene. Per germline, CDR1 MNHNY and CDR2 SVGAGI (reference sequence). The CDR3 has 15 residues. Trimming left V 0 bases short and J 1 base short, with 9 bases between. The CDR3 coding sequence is TGTGCCAGCAGTTACTCGGAGTTAGAGAACACTGAAGCTTTCTTT. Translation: CASSYSELENTEAFF.

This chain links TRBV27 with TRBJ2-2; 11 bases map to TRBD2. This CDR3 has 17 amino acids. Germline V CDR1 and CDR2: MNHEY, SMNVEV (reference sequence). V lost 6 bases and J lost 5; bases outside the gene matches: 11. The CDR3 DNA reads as TGTGCCAGCAGCTTAGTAGCGGGAGGGCCGAGGACCGGGGAGCTGTTTTTT. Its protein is CASSLVAGGPRTGELFF.

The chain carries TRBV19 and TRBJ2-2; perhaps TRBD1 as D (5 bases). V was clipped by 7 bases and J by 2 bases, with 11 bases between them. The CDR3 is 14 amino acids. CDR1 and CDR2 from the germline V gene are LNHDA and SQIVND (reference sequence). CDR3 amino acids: CASKDTPNTGELFF. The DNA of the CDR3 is TGTGCCAGTAAGGACACTCCTAACACCGGGGAGCTGTTTTTT.

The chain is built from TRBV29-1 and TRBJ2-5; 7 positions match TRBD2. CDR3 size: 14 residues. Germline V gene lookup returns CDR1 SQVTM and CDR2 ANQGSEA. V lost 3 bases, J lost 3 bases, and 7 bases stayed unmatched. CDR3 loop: CSVDLWGGEETQYF. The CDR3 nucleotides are TGCAGCGTTGATTTATGGGGGGGGGAAGAGACCCAGTACTTC.

This CDR3 reads CASSLDAGGETQYF. In nucleotides, the CDR3 is TGTGCCAGCAGCTTAGACGCGGGAGGGGAGACCCAGTACTTC. This sequence joins TRBV11-3 and TRBJ2-5; TRBD2 matches at 9 bases. V was clipped by 0 bases and J by 5 bases; unmatched bases: 1. Per the germline V gene, CDR1 is SGHNT and CDR2 is YENEEA. The CDR3 length is 14 residues.

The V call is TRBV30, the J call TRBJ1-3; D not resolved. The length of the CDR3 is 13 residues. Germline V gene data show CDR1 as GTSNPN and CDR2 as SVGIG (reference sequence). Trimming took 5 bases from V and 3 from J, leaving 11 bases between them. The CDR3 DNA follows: TGTGCCTGGGGCATTTCGGGTGGAAACACCATATATTTT. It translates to CAWGISGGNTIYF.

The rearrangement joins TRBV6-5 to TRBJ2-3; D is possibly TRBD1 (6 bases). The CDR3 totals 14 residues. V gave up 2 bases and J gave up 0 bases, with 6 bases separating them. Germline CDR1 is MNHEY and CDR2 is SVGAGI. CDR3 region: CASSYGQSTDTQYF. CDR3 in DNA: TGTGCCAGCAGTTACGGACAGAGCACAGATACGCAGTATTTT.

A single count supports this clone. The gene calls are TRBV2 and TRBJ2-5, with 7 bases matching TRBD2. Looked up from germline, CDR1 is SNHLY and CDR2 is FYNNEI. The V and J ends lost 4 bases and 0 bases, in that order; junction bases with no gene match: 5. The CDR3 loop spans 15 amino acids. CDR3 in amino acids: CASSGGGTNQETQYF. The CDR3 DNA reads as TGTGCCAGCAGTGGGGGGGGGACGAACCAAGAGACCCAGTACTTC.

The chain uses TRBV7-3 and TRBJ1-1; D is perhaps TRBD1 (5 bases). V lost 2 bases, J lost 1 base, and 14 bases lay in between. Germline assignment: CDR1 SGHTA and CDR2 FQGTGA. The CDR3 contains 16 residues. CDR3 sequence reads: CASSLRARGRNTEAFF. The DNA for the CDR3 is TGTGCCAGCAGCTTACGAGCCCGGGGGAGGAACACTGAAGCTTTCTTT.

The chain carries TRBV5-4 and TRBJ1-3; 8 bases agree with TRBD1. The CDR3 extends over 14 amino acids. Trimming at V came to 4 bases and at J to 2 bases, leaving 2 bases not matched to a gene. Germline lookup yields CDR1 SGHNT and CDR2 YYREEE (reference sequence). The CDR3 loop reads CASSPTGAGNTIYF. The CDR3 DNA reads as TGTGCCAGCAGCCCGACAGGGGCTGGAAACACCATATATTTT.

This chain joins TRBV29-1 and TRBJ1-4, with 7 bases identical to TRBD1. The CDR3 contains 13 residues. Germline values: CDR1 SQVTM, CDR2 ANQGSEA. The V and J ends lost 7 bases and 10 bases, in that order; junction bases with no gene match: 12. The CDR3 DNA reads TGCAGCGCTTCAGACAGGGTTGGTGGAAAACTGTTTTTT. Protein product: CSASDRVGGKLFF.

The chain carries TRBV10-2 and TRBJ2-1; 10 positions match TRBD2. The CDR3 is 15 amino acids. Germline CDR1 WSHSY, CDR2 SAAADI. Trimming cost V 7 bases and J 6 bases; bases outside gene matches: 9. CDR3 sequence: CASIPAGGPLNEQFF. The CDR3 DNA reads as TGCGCCAGCATTCCAGCGGGAGGGCCTCTCAATGAGCAGTTCTTC.

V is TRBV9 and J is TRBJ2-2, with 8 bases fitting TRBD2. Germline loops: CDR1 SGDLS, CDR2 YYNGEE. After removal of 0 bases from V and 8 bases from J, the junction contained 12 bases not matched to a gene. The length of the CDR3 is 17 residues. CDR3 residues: CASSVALAGGPGGELFF. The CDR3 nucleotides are TGTGCCAGCAGCGTAGCTTTGGCGGGAGGCCCCGGAGGGGAGCTGTTTTTT.

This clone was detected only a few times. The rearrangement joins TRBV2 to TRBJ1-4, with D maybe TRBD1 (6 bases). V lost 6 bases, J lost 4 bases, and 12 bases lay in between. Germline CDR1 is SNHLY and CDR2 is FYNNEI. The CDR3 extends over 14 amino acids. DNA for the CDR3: TGTGCCAGCAGGCAGGGGAGTTATAATGAAAAACTGTTTTTT. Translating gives CASRQGSYNEKLFF. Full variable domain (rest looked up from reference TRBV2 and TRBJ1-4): EPEVTQTPSHQVTQMGQEVILRCVPISNHLYFYWYRQILGQKVEFLVSFYNNEISEKSEIFDDQFSVERPDGSNFTLKIRSTKLEDSAMYFCASRQGSYNEKLFFGSGTQLSVL.

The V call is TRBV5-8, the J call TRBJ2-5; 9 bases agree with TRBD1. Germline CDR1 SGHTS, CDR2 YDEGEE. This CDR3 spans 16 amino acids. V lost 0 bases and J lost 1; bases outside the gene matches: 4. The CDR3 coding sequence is TGTGCCAGCAGCTTGGCCGGGACAGGGCGCCAAGAGACCCAGTACTTC. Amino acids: CASSLAGTGRQETQYF. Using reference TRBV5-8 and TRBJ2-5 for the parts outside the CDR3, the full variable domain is EAGVTQSPTHLIKTRGQQATLRCSPISGHTSVYWYQQALGLGLQFLLWYDEGEERNRGNFPPRFSGRQFPNYSSELNVNALELEDSALYLCASSLAGTGRQETQYFGPGTRLLVL.